The sequence of this TCR beta chain was determined in a study of T cell responses to AZD1222 COVID-19 vaccine. Study-wide results and caveats: Spike-specific TCR repertoires showed rising breadth and depth after two AZD1222 doses. Reports indicate that nearly half of spike-specific TCRs are directed at unmutated variant regions.

Only in-frame clones appear in the TCRdb table, and some are missing; sequencing was by immunoSEQ multiplex PCR. This sample yields tens of thousands of clones, of which roughly 90% are seen a single time; 9.5% to 13% belongs to the top ten. Remarks on this clone: Its antigen remains unidentified.

Source: peripheral blood, taken 28 days after the second AZD1222 dose. This TCR derives from an adult who received the AZD1222 COVID-19 vaccine.

CDR3 in amino acids: CASSRDGGNQPQHF. The CDR3 nucleotides are TGCGCCAGCAGCCGGGACGGCGGTAATCAGCCCCAGCATTTT. J is TRBJ1-5 and V is TRBV5-1; possibly TRBD1 for D (5 bases). The CDR3 consists of 14 residues. CDR1 is SGHRS and CDR2 is YFSETQ in the germline V gene. V lost 4 bases to trimming and J lost 4 bases, with 12 bases between them.